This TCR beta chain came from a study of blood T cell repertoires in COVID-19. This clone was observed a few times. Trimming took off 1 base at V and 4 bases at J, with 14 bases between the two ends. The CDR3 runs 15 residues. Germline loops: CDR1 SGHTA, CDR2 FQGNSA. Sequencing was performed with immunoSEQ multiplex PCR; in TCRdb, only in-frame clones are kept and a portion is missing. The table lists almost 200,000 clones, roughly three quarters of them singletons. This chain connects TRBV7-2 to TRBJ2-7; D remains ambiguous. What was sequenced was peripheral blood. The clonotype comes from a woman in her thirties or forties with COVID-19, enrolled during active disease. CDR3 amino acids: CASSLGRYSSYEQYF. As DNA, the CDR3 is TGTGCCAGCAGCTTAGGGCGGTATAGTTCTTACGAGCAGTACTTC.